Listed below are T cell receptor beta chains from one sample, sequenced in a study of blood T cell repertoires in COVID-19. TCRdb's copy holds only in-frame clones and misses some; the assay was immunoSEQ multiplex PCR. The table includes over 50,000 clones, almost 85% detected once. Sequencing was performed on peripheral blood. The receptors originated from a man in his fifties or sixties with COVID-19, enrolled during active disease. Both conserved end residues are part of each CDR3. The D gene is left open where the match is weak. Size values are once, few and many counts, or a class for expanded clones, and some rows have none.

V	D	J	size	DNA	CDR3
TRBV6-6	.	TRBJ2-1	.	TGTGCCAGCAGTGCCCCGGGGAGCTCCTACAATGAGCAGTTCTTC	CASSAPGSSYNEQFF
TRBV14	.	TRBJ1-1	once	TGTGCCAGCAGCCAAAATTCCGGGGGAGGGACTGAAGCTTTCTTT	CASSQNSGGGTEAFF
TRBV5-1	.	TRBJ1-2	.	TGCGCCAGCAGCCCGACAGTTAACTATGGCTACACCTTC	CASSPTVNYGYTF
TRBV2	.	TRBJ1-5	.	TGTGCCAGCAGTGAAGGGGCAGGCAATCAGCCCCAGCATTTT	CASSEGAGNQPQHF
TRBV18	TRBD2	TRBJ2-6	.	TGTGCCAGCTCACCATATCAGGGACTAGCAGTTACTGGGGCCAACGTCCTGACTTTC	CASSPYQGLAVTGANVLTF
TRBV24-1	TRBD2	TRBJ2-5	.	TGTGCCACCAGTGGGGGCCTAGCGGTCCAAGAGACCCAGTACTTC	CATSGGLAVQETQYF
TRBV11-2	TRBD1	TRBJ1-4	.	TGTGCCAGCAGCTTAGGAGGGACAGGGATGTATAAACTGTTTTTT	CASSLGGTGMYKLFF
TRBV19	.	TRBJ2-5	.	TGTGCCAGTAGTATAGGAGGGAGCAGCCAAGAGACCCAGTACTTC	CASSIGGSSQETQYF
TRBV14	TRBD2	TRBJ2-5	.	TGTGCCAGCAGCGTCGCGGGAGCCGGGCAAGAGACCCAGTACTTC	CASSVAGAGQETQYF
TRBV11-1	.	TRBJ2-7	.	TGTGCCAGCAGCTTAAACCTCGGCGGGTGGAGGTACTTC	CASSLNLGGWRYF